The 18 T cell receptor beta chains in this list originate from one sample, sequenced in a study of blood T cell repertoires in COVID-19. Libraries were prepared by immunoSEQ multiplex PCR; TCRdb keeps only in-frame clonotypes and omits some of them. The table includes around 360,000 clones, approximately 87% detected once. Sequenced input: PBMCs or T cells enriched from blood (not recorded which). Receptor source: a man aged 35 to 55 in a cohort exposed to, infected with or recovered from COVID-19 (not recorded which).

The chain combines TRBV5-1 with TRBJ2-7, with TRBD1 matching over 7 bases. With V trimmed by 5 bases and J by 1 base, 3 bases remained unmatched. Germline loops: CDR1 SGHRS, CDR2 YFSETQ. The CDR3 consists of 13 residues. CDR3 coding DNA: TGCGCCAGCAGTAAACAGGGGTCCTACGAGCAGTACTTC. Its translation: CASSKQGSYEQYF.

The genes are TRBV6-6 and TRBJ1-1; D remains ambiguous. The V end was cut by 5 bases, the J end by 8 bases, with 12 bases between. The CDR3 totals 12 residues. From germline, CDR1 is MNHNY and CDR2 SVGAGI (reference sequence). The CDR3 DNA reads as TGTGCCAGCAGTGAGAGGACTGAGGAAGCTTTCTTT. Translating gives CASSERTEEAFF.

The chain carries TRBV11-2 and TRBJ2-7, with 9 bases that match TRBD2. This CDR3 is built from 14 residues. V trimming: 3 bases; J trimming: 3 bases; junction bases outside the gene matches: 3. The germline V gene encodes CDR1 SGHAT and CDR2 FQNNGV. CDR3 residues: CASSFSGSDYEQYF. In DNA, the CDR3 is TGTGCCAGCAGCTTTAGCGGGAGCGACTACGAGCAGTACTTC.

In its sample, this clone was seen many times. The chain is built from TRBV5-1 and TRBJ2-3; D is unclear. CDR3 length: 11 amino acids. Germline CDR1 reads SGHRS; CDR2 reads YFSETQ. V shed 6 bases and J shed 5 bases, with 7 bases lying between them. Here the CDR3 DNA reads TGCGCCAGCAAGCAGGAAGATACGCAGTATTTT. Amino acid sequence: CASKQEDTQYF.

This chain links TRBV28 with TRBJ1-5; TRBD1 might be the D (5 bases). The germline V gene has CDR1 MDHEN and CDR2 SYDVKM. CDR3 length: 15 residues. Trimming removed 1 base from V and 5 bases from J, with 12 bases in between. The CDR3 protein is CASSLFSGNHQPQHF. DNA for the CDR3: TGTGCCAGCAGTTTATTTTCAGGGAACCATCAGCCCCAGCATTTT.

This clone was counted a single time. The DNA of the CDR3 is TGCGCCAGCAGCTCGGGGACTAGCGTCTACAATGAGCAGTTCTTC. Translation: CASSSGTSVYNEQFF. V is TRBV5-1 and J is TRBJ2-1, with 10 bases matching TRBD2. The germline V gene encodes CDR1 SGHRS and CDR2 YFSETQ. The CDR3 is 15 amino acids. Trimming at V came to 3 bases and at J to 3 bases, leaving 3 bases not matched to a gene.

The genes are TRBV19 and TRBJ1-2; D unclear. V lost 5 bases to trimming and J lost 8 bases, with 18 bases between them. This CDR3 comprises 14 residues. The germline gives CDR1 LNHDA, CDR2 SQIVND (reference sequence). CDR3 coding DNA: TGTGCCAGTAGTGCCCCTCCCCGAGGTGGCGGCTACACCTTC. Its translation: CASSAPPRGGGYTF. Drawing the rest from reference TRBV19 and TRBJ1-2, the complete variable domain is DGGITQSPKYLFRKEGQNVTLSCEQNLNHDAMYWYRQDPGQGLRLIYYSQIVNDFQKGDIAEGYSVSREKKESFPLTVTSAQKNPTAFYLCASSAPPRGGGYTFGSGTRLTVV.

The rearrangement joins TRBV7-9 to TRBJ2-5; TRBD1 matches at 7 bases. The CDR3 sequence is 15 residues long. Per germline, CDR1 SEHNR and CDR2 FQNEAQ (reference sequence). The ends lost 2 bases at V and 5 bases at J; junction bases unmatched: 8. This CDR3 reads CASSLTGRGWETQYF. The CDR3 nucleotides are TGTGCCAGCAGCTTAACGGGCAGGGGGTGGGAGACCCAGTACTTC. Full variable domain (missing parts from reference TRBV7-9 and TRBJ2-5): DTGVSQNPRHKITKRGQNVTFRCDPISEHNRLYWYRQTLGQGPEFLTYFQNEAQLEKSRLLSDRFSAERPKGSFSTLEIQRTEQGDSAMYLCASSLTGRGWETQYFGPGTRLLVL.

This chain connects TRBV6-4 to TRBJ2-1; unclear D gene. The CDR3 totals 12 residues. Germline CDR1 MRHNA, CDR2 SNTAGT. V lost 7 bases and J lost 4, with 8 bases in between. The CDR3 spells CASNERYNEQFF. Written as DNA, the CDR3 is TGTGCCAGCAACGAACGGTACAATGAGCAGTTCTTC.

CDR3 bases: TGCAGCGTTGTAAAACAGGGGAGCTACTATGGCTACACCTTC. Translating it yields CSVVKQGSYYGYTF. The chain uses TRBV29-1 and TRBJ1-2, with 7 bases identical to TRBD1. The junction had 8 bases not matched to a gene; V was cut back by 4 bases and J by 3 bases. The CDR3 has 14 residues. The germline gives CDR1 SQVTM, CDR2 ANQGSEA.

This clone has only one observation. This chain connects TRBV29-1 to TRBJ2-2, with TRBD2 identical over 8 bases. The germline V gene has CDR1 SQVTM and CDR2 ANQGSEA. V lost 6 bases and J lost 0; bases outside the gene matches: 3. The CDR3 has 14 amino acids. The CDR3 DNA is TGCAGCGTCCATAGCGGGGCGAACACCGGGGAGCTGTTTTTT. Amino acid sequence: CSVHSGANTGELFF.

This CDR3 is CASSLYPQTPGLAGDLETQYF. The CDR3 coding sequence is TGTGCCAGCAGCTTATACCCCCAAACCCCGGGACTAGCGGGAGATTTGGAGACCCAGTACTTC. The chain is built from TRBV7-7 and TRBJ2-5; 14 nucleotides align to TRBD2. The length of the CDR3 is 21 residues. Germline loops: CDR1 SSHAT, CDR2 FNYEAQ (reference sequence). Trimming removed 2 bases from V and 5 bases from J; junction bases left unmatched: 19.

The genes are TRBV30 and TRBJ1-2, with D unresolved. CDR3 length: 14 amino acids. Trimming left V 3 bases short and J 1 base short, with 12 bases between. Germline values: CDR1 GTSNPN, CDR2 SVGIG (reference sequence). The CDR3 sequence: CAWRSRTVNYGYTF. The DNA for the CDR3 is TGTGCCTGGAGGAGTAGAACAGTTAACTATGGCTACACCTTC.

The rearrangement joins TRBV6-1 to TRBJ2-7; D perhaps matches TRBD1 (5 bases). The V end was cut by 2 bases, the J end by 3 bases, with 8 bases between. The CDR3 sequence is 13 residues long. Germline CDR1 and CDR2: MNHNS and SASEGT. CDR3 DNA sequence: TGTGCCAGCAGTGAAACCAGGGACTACGAGCAGTACTTC. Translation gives CASSETRDYEQYF.

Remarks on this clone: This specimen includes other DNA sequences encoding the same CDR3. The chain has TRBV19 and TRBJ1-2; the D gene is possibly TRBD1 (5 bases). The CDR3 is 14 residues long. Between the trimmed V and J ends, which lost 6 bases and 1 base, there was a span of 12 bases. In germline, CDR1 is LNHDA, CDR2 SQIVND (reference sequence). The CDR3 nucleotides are TGTGCCAGTAGGCGTGGAGGGGTTAACTATGGCTACACCTTC. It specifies CASRRGGVNYGYTF.

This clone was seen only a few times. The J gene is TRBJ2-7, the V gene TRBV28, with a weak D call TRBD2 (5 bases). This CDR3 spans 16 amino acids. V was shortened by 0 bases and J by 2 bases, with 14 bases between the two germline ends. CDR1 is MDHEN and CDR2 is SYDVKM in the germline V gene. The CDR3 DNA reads TGTGCCAGCAGTTTATGGAACCGGAGGATCGCCTACGAGCAGTACTTC. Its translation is CASSLWNRRIAYEQYF.

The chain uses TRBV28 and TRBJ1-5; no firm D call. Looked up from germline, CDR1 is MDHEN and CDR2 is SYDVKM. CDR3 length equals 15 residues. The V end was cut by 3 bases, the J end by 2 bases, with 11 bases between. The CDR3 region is CASSFGQVGNQPQHF. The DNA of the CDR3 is TGTGCCAGCAGTTTTGGGCAGGTCGGCAATCAGCCCCAGCATTTT.

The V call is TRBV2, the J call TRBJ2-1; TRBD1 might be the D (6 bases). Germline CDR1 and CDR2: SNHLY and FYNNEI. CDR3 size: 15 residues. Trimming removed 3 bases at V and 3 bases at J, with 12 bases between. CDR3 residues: CASSETGQHYNEQFF. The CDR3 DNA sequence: TGTGCCAGCAGTGAGACGGGACAACACTACAATGAGCAGTTCTTC.